This TCR beta chain was captured by sequencing in a study of Graves' ophthalmopathy and Graves' hyperthyroidism. Study conclusions and caveats: Blood also carried most expanded thyroid clonotypes exceeding 0.001 frequency.

Amplifying from RNA transcripts, the study obtained TCR beta CDR3 regions. The library came from an HTBI-primed first-round RT-PCR and a second-round multiplex PCR. Via MiXCR, TCRdb re-called the multiplex PCR reads, giving one row per CDR3 protein. This repertoire shows more than 1,000,000 distinct CDR3 sequences, less than 45% found once; its top ten account for around 10%. The authors diagnosed from clinical symptoms, serum thyroxine, TRAb, thyroid ultrasound and orbital computed tomography. In germline, CDR1 is SQVTM, CDR2 ANQGSEA. The V and J ends lost 5 bases and 8 bases respectively, with 12 bases between them. This CDR3 is built from 11 residues. This clonotype was seen repeatedly, ten times or more. What it recognizes is unknown.

The sample taken for sequencing was peripheral blood or thyroid tissue (not recorded which). This chain joins TRBV29-1 and TRBJ1-2; no definite D call. This receptor was obtained from an adult man with Graves' hyperthyroidism. CDR3 DNA sequence: TGCAGCGTTTCGGCGTGGGAGGGCTACACCTTC. Protein product: CSVSAWEGYTF.